This T cell receptor (beta chain) derives from a study of cytotoxic CD8 clonotypes in ibrutinib-treated CLL. Across the whole study: The authors obtained response samples at a median of approximately 12 months of treatment, range 6 to 36. Study-wide results and caveats: Public clonotypes, found uncommonly, either contracted or stayed stable on treatment. Baseline values of clonality outstripped age-matched healthy donors and followed circulating CD8+ T-cell counts.

Germline CDR1 reads GTSNPN; CDR2 reads SVGIG (reference sequence). The length of the CDR3 is 16 residues. V shed 0 bases and J shed 5 bases, with 17 bases lying between them. Clones were read by immunoSEQ multiplex PCR, and TCRdb kept only the in-frame ones, dropping some. This repertoire shows over 65,000 clones, 70% to 80% found once; its top ten account for 4% to 5.5%. Around 2 micrograms of genomic DNA (from cryopreserved PBMCs) were used for TCR beta libraries. In the case of this clone: Its antigen is unidentified.

The genes are TRBV30 and TRBJ2-1; a possible D gene is TRBD1 (5 bases). This TCR was recovered from a human donor with chronic lymphocytic leukemia. This sample comprised PBMCs, obtained after 12 months of ibrutinib treatment. The CDR3 DNA reads as TGTGCCTGGAGTGTTGGGGCCGACCTACCCCACAATGAGCAGTTCTTC. This sequence encodes CAWSVGADLPHNEQFF. The whole variable domain, filled in from reference TRBV30 and TRBJ2-1, reads SQTIHQWPATLVQPVGSPLSLECTVEGTSNPNLYWYRQAAGRGLQLLFYSVGIGQISSEVPQNLSASRPQDRQFILSSKKLLLSDSGFYLCAWSVGADLPHNEQFFGPGTRLTVL.